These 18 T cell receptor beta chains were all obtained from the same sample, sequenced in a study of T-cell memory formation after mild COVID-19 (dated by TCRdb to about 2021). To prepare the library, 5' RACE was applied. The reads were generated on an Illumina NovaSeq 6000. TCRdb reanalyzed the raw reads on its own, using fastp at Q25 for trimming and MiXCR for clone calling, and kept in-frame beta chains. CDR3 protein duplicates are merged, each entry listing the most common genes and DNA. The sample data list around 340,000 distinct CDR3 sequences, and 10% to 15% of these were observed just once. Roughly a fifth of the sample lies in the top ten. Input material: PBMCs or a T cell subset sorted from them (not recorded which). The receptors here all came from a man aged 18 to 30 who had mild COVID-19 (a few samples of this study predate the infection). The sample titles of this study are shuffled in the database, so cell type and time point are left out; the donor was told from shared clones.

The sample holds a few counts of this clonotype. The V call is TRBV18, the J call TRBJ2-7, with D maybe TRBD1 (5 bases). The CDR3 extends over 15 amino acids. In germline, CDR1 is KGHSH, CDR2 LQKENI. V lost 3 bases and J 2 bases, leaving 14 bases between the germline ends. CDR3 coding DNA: TGTGCCAGCTCACCCACCCCCCAGGGCCCCTACGAGCAGTACTTC. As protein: CASSPTPQGPYEQYF.

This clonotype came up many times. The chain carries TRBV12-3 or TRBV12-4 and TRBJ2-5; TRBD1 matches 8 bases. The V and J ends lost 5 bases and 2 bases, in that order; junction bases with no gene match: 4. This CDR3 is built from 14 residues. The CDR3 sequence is CASSRQGRQETQYF. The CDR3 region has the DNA TGTGCCAGCAGTAGACAGGGGCGTCAAGAGACCCAGTACTTC.

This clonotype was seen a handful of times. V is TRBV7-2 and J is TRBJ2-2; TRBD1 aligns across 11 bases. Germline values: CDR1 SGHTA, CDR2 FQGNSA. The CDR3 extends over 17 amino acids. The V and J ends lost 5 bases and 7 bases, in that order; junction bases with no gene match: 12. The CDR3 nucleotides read TGTGCCAGCAGCGGTGACGGACAGGGGGCGTTTGGCGGGGAGCTGTTTTTT. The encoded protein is CASSGDGQGAFGGELFF.

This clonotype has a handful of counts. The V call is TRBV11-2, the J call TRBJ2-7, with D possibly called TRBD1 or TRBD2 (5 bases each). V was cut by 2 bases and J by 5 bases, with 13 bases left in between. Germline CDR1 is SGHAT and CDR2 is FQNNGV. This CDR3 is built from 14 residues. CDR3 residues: CASSLRVGTHEQYF. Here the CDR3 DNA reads TGTGCCAGCAGCTTAAGGGTGGGGACCCACGAGCAGTACTTC.

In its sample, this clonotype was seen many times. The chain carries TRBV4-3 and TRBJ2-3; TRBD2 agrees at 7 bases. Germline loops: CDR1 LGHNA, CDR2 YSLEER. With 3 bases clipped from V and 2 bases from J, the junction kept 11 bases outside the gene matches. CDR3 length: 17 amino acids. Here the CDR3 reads CASSHGLVASPTDTQYF. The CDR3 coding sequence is TGCGCCAGCAGCCACGGACTAGTTGCAAGCCCCACAGATACGCAGTATTTT.

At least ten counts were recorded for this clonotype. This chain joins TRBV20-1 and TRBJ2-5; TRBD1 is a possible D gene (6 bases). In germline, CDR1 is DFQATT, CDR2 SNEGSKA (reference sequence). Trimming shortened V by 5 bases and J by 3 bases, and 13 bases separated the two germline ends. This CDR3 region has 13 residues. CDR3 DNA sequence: TGCAGTGCTCCTAACAGGGCTGAAGAGACCCAGTACTTC. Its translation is CSAPNRAEETQYF.

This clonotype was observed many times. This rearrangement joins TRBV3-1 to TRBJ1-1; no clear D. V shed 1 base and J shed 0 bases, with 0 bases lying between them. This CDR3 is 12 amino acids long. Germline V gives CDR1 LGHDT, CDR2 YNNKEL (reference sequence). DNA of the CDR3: TGTGCCAGCAGCCAAGTGAACACTGAAGCTTTCTTT. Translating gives CASSQVNTEAFF.

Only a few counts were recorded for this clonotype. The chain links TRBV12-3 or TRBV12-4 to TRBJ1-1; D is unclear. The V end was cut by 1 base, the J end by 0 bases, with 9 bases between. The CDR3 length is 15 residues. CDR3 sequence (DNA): TGTGCCAGCAGTTTAGGATCAGCCATGAACACTGAAGCTTTCTTT. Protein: CASSLGSAMNTEAFF.

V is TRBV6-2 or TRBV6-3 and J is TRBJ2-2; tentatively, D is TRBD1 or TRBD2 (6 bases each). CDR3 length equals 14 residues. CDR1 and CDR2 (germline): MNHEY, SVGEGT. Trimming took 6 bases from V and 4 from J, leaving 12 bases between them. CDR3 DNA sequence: TGTGCCAGCAGGCAAGGGGGGACCACCGGGGAGCTGTTTTTT. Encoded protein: CASRQGGTTGELFF.

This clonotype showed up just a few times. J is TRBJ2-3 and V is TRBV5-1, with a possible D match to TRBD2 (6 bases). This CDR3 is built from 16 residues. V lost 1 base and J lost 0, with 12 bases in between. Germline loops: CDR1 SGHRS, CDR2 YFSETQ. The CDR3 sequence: CASSLLAGTSTDTQYF. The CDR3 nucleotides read TGCGCCAGCAGCTTGTTGGCTGGGACTAGCACAGATACGCAGTATTTT.

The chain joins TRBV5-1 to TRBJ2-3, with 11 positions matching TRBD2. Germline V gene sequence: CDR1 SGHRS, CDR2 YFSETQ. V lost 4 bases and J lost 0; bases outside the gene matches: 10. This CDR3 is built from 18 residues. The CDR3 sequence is CASSRGTSGSTSTDTQYF. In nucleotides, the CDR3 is TGCGCCAGCAGCAGGGGGACTAGCGGATCGACTAGCACAGATACGCAGTATTTT.

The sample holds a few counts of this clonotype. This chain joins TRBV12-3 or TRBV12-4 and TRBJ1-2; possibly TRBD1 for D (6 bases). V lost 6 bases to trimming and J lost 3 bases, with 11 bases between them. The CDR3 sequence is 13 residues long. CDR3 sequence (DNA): TGTGCCAGCAGACCGGACAGTCACTATGGCTACACCTTC. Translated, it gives CASRPDSHYGYTF.

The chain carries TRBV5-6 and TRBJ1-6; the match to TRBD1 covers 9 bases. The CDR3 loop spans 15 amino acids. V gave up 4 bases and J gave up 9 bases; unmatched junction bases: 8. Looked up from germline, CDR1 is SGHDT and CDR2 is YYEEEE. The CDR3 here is CASSNRDRVISPLHF. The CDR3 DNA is TGTGCCAGCAGCAACCGGGACAGGGTAATTTCACCCCTCCACTTT.

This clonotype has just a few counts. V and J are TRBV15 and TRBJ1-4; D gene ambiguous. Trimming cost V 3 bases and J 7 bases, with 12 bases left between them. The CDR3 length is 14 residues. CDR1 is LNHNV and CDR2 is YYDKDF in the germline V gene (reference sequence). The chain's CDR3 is CATSSRSGFEKLFF. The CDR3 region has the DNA TGTGCCACCAGCAGCAGATCGGGGTTTGAAAAACTGTTTTTT.

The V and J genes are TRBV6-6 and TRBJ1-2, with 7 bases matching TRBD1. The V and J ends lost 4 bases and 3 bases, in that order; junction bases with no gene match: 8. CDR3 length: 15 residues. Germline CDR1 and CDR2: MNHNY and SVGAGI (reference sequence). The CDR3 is CASSWDARGDYGYTF. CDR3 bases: TGTGCCAGCAGTTGGGACGCCAGGGGGGACTATGGCTACACCTTC.

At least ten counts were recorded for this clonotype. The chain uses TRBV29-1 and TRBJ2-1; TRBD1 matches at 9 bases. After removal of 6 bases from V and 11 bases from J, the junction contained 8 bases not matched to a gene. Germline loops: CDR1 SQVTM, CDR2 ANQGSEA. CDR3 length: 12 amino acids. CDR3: CSVHTGGPQQFF. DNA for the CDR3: TGCAGCGTACACACAGGGGGCCCCCAGCAGTTCTTC.

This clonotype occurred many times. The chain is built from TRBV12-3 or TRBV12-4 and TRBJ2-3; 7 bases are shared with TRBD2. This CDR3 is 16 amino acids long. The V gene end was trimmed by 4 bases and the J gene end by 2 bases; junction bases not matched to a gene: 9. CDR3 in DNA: TGTGCCAGCAGTTCTTATTCGGGGGGAAACACAGATACGCAGTATTTT. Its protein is CASSSYSGGNTDTQYF.

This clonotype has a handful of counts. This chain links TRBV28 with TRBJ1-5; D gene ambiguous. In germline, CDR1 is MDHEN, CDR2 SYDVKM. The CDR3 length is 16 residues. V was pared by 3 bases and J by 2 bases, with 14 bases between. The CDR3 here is CASSLAWERGNQPQHF. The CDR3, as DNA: TGTGCCAGCAGTTTGGCTTGGGAAAGGGGCAATCAGCCCCAGCATTTT.